Presented here are 32 T cell receptor beta chains from one specimen sequenced in a study of response to subunit inactivated influenza vaccine. TCRdb re-analysed the RT-PCR reads in MiXCR, keeping a single row per CDR3 protein. The data contain more than 700,000 distinct CDR3 sequences, 20% to 25% of them seen just once; the ten biggest clones take up about a tenth. This sample comprised PBMCs from blood, obtained approximately 5 days after vaccination. The receptors were sampled from a man over 45 who received an inactivated influenza vaccine.

V is TRBV4-3 and J is TRBJ2-2, with a possible D match to TRBD1 (5 bases). This CDR3 is built from 15 residues. V lost 4 bases and J 11 bases, leaving 20 bases between the germline ends. Germline CDR1 and CDR2: LGHNA and YSLEER. The CDR3 sequence: CASSPTSPGSRELFF. Written as DNA, the CDR3 is TGCGCCAGCAGCCCAACGTCTCCAGGGTCGAGAGAGCTGTTTTTT.

This chain connects TRBV11-2 to TRBJ2-5; D gene unclear. The germline gives CDR1 SGHAT, CDR2 FQNNGV. The CDR3 length is 15 residues. Trimming took 3 bases from V and 1 from J, leaving 12 bases between them. The CDR3 sequence: CASSLSPGLQETQYF. For the CDR3, the DNA is TGTGCCAGCAGCTTGTCGCCGGGCCTCCAAGAGACCCAGTACTTC.

The table lists this clonotype with a few counts. Written as DNA, the CDR3 is TGCAGTGCTAGTGAAACTAACTACGAGCAGTACTTC. Translated, it gives CSASETNYEQYF. This chain joins TRBV20-1 and TRBJ2-7; D gene ambiguous. The germline V gene encodes CDR1 DFQATT and CDR2 SNEGSKA (reference sequence). V shed 3 bases and J shed 3 bases, with 9 bases lying between them. The CDR3 length is 12 residues.

Only a few counts were recorded for this clonotype. The rearrangement uses TRBV18 and TRBJ2-3, with no clear D. Germline CDR1 reads KGHSH; CDR2 reads LQKENI. CDR3 length equals 14 residues. The germline V and J ends were trimmed by 0 bases and 1 base, with 5 bases remaining between them. The CDR3 DNA reads TGTGCCAGCTCACCACCGGTGCGCACAGATACGCAGTATTTT. The encoded protein is CASSPPVRTDTQYF.

This chain links TRBV3-1 with TRBJ1-5, with TRBD1 matching 8 bases. The CDR3 length is 14 residues. V lost 3 bases, J lost 7 bases, and 5 bases stayed unmatched. CDR1 LGHDT and CDR2 YNNKEL come from the germline V gene (reference sequence). This CDR3 is CASSQTGDRQPQHF. DNA for the CDR3: TGTGCCAGCAGCCAGACAGGGGATCGCCAGCCCCAGCATTTT.

This clonotype was seen many times. The chain joins TRBV10-2 to TRBJ2-5, with D perhaps TRBD2 (5 bases). V lost 6 bases to trimming and J lost 5 bases, with 13 bases between them. The CDR3 has 13 residues. From germline, CDR1 is WSHSY and CDR2 SAAADI. CDR3 protein: CASRRRRGETQYF. CDR3 coding DNA: TGCGCCAGCAGGAGACGGCGAGGGGAGACCCAGTACTTC.

The table lists this clonotype with a few counts. As DNA, the CDR3 is TGTGCCAGCAGCACAGACAGGGGCACGAACTATGGCTACACCTTC. This sequence encodes CASSTDRGTNYGYTF. The V call is TRBV7-9, the J call TRBJ1-2; 8 nucleotides agree with TRBD1. Trimming removed 5 bases from V and 2 bases from J; junction bases left unmatched: 7. This CDR3 has 15 amino acids. The germline V gene encodes CDR1 SEHNR and CDR2 FQNEAQ (reference sequence).

This clonotype was seen more than once but under ten times. The rearrangement uses TRBV12-3 or TRBV12-4 and TRBJ2-1; perhaps TRBD1 as D (5 bases). The length of the CDR3 is 17 residues. Deletions cut 5 bases from V and 3 bases from J, with 20 bases between. The CDR3 spells CASSPREGIIYYNEQFF. The CDR3 nucleotides are TGTGCCAGCAGTCCCAGGGAAGGGATTATTTACTACAATGAGCAGTTCTTC.

The chain has TRBV7-8 and TRBJ2-7; D might be TRBD2 (5 bases). CDR1 is SGHVS and CDR2 is FQNEAQ in the germline V gene. V shed 4 bases and J shed 9 bases, with 13 bases lying between them. The CDR3 contains 12 residues. CDR3 loop: CASSSFGDGQYF. The DNA for the CDR3 is TGTGCCAGCAGCTCCTTCGGGGATGGGCAGTACTTC.

The V call is TRBV5-1, the J call TRBJ2-3, with D possibly matching TRBD2 (5 bases). The V gene's germline CDR1 is SGHRS and CDR2 YFSETQ. The CDR3 totals 16 residues. The ends were cut back, 4 bases at V and 4 bases at J, with 19 bases in the middle. CDR3 sequence reads: CASSPLTSTRADTQYF. CDR3 bases: TGCGCCAGCAGCCCTTTGACATCCACGAGGGCAGATACGCAGTATTTT. Looking up the rest from reference TRBV5-1 and TRBJ2-3 gives the full variable domain: KAGVTQTPRYLIKTRGQQVTLSCSPISGHRSVSWYQQTPGQGLQFLFEYFSETQRNKGNFPGRFSGRQFSNSRSEMNVSTLELGDSALYLCASSPLTSTRADTQYFGPGTRLTVL.

The chain combines TRBV14 with TRBJ2-1, with 8 bases lining up with TRBD1. CDR1 and CDR2 from the germline V gene are SGHDN and FVKESK. The CDR3 covers 17 residues. Trimming at V came to 1 base and at J to 5 bases, leaving 10 bases not matched to a gene. The CDR3 loop reads CASSQGTGPFFDNEQFF. The DNA for the CDR3 is TGTGCCAGCAGCCAAGGGACAGGGCCGTTTTTCGACAATGAGCAGTTCTTC.

This clonotype was observed many times. The chain links TRBV12-3 or TRBV12-4 to TRBJ1-4; possibly TRBD1 for D (6 bases). Trimming stripped 5 bases from V and 3 bases from J, with 10 bases between. The CDR3 sequence is 14 residues long. In DNA form, the CDR3 reads TGTGCCAGCAGTCCGGACAGCTCTAATGAAAAACTGTTTTTT. Translation gives CASSPDSSNEKLFF.

This clonotype was observed a few times. This chain links TRBV20-1 with TRBJ2-1; possibly TRBD1 for D (6 bases). Germline CDR1 and CDR2: DFQATT and SNEGSKA (reference sequence). Trimming cost V 2 bases and J 3 bases, with 29 bases left between them. This CDR3 comprises 20 residues. Here the CDR3 DNA reads TGCAGTGCTAGATCCTCGTTTAGGGTGGAGGCCAGGGGAAACTACAATGAGCAGTTCTTC. Amino acids: CSARSSFRVEARGNYNEQFF.

This clonotype was recorded at least ten times. Here the CDR3 reads CASSLGTAGNEQFF. CDR3 nucleotides: TGCGCCAGCAGCTTGGGGACTGCGGGCAATGAGCAGTTCTTC. The chain carries TRBV5-1 and TRBJ2-1; tentative D call: TRBD2 (5 bases). Germline V gene data show CDR1 as SGHRS and CDR2 as YFSETQ. CDR3 length equals 14 residues. Trimming shortened V by 0 bases and J by 6 bases, and 10 bases separated the two germline ends.

This chain joins TRBV5-1 and TRBJ1-6, with D unresolved. CDR1 is SGHRS, CDR2 YFSETQ, per germline. V was shortened by 0 bases and J by 10 bases, with 11 bases between the two germline ends. The CDR3 is 14 residues long. CDR3 bases: TGCGCCAGCAGCTTGGCGGGGTACGGGTCACCCCTCCACTTT. It specifies CASSLAGYGSPLHF.

The chain links TRBV29-1 to TRBJ2-2, with TRBD2 as a possible D gene (5 bases). The V and J ends lost 5 bases and 4 bases respectively, with 14 bases between them. The CDR3 covers 14 residues. Germline values: CDR1 SQVTM, CDR2 ANQGSEA. As DNA, the CDR3 is TGCAGCGTTTCCCGGGGAAGGGTCACCGGGGAGCTGTTTTTT. Translating it yields CSVSRGRVTGELFF.

The V call is TRBV11-2, the J call TRBJ2-1; 7 nucleotides agree with TRBD1. The CDR3 is made up of 14 amino acids. The V gene end was trimmed by 1 base and the J gene end by 7 bases; junction bases not matched to a gene: 4. The germline gives CDR1 SGHAT, CDR2 FQNNGV. DNA for the CDR3: TGTGCCAGCAGCTTAGGACAGGGAATGAATGAGCAGTTCTTC. Protein product: CASSLGQGMNEQFF. Filled out from reference TRBV11-2 and TRBJ2-1, the complete variable domain reads EAGVAQSPRYKIIEKRQSVAFWCNPISGHATLYWYQQILGQGPKLLIQFQNNGVVDDSQLPKDRFSAERLKGVDSTLKIQPAKLEDSAVYLCASSLGQGMNEQFFGPGTRLTVL.

The V gene is TRBV29-1, the J gene TRBJ2-7; a possible D gene is TRBD2 (6 bases). The CDR3 covers 15 residues. In germline, CDR1 is SQVTM, CDR2 ANQGSEA. V dropped 4 bases and J dropped 2 bases, with 18 bases sitting between them. The DNA of the CDR3 is TGCAGCGTTGGGGGGGTGGCGGGCCTCACCTACGAGCAGTACTTC. It yields the protein CSVGGVAGLTYEQYF.

This clonotype has ten or more counts. V gene TRBV12-3 or TRBV12-4 combines with J gene TRBJ2-1, with unresolved D. V was clipped by 8 bases and J by 5 bases, with 13 bases between them. The CDR3 consists of 13 residues. The CDR3 coding sequence is TGTGCCAGCGAATCCCCGGGCCACAATGAGCAGTTCTTC. This encodes CASESPGHNEQFF.

The V gene is TRBV28, the J gene TRBJ2-3; D unresolved. Deletions cut 5 bases from V and 1 base from J, with 13 bases between. Germline V gene data show CDR1 as MDHEN and CDR2 as SYDVKM. The CDR3 is 15 residues long. CDR3 in DNA: TGTGCCAGCAGTCCGCTTTATGAGGGCACAGATACGCAGTATTTT. Protein sequence: CASSPLYEGTDTQYF. Full variable domain (rest looked up from reference TRBV28 and TRBJ2-3): DVKVTQSSRYLVKRTGEKVFLECVQDMDHENMFWYRQDPGLGLRLIYFSYDVKMKEKGDIPEGYSVSREKKERFSLILESASTNQTSMYLCASSPLYEGTDTQYFGPGTRLTVL.

This clonotype has just one count. The chain links TRBV28 to TRBJ2-1; tentatively, D is TRBD2 (6 bases). Germline V CDR1 and CDR2: MDHEN, SYDVKM. Between the trimmed V and J ends, which lost 8 bases and 0 bases, there was a span of 17 bases. The CDR3 sequence is 16 residues long. CDR3 amino acids: CASRSGGGSSYNEQFF. The CDR3 DNA follows: TGTGCCAGCCGATCGGGCGGAGGGAGCTCCTACAATGAGCAGTTCTTC. Full variable domain (rest looked up from reference TRBV28 and TRBJ2-1): DVKVTQSSRYLVKRTGEKVFLECVQDMDHENMFWYRQDPGLGLRLIYFSYDVKMKEKGDIPEGYSVSREKKERFSLILESASTNQTSMYLCASRSGGGSSYNEQFFGPGTRLTVL.

V is TRBV5-1 and J is TRBJ2-7; a possible D gene is TRBD2 (5 bases). V gave up 5 bases and J gave up 4 bases, with 7 bases separating them. Germline CDR1 SGHRS, CDR2 YFSETQ. CDR3 length: 11 residues. CDR3 loop: CASREEYEQYF. The CDR3 coding sequence is TGCGCCAGCAGGGAGGAGTACGAGCAGTACTTC.

This rearrangement joins TRBV20-1 to TRBJ2-3; D not resolved. The CDR3 contains 15 residues. The germline V gene has CDR1 DFQATT and CDR2 SNEGSKA (reference sequence). The DNA for the CDR3 is TGCAGCGCACCCGAAGCCGCCACGGTAGCAGATACGCAGTATTTT. Its protein is CSAPEAATVADTQYF.

V is TRBV28 and J is TRBJ2-3; 8 bases match TRBD2. Germline trimming cut 5 bases from V and 2 bases from J; bases unmatched to any gene: 9. The CDR3 runs to 16 residues. Germline CDR1 and CDR2: MDHEN and SYDVKM. The CDR3 region is CASSPRWRGVTDTQYF. The CDR3 DNA follows: TGTGCCAGCAGTCCCCGCTGGCGGGGGGTCACAGATACGCAGTATTTT.

This clonotype was counted only a few times. V gene TRBV29-1 combines with J gene TRBJ2-1; D unclear. Germline assignment: CDR1 SQVTM and CDR2 ANQGSEA. The V gene lost 7 bases and the J gene lost 7 bases, with 17 bases spanning the gap. CDR3 length: 13 amino acids. CDR3 in amino acids: CSAHTGAWNEQFF. As DNA, the CDR3 is TGCAGCGCTCACACCGGCGCGTGGAATGAGCAGTTCTTC.

The sample holds a few counts of this clonotype. Written as DNA, the CDR3 is TGTGCCAGCAGCCCCCTCTGGAGCGGTGACTACAATGAGCAGTTCTTC. Amino acids: CASSPLWSGDYNEQFF. The chain has TRBV28 and TRBJ2-1, with D perhaps matching TRBD2 (5 bases). The germline V and J ends were trimmed by 6 bases and 3 bases, with 18 bases remaining between them. The CDR3 sequence is 16 residues long. Germline loops: CDR1 MDHEN, CDR2 SYDVKM.

This clonotype was found a few times. The gene calls are TRBV5-1 and TRBJ2-5; unclear D gene. The CDR3 runs to 12 residues. The V and J ends lost 5 bases and 3 bases respectively, with 8 bases between them. CDR1 is SGHRS, CDR2 YFSETQ, per germline. This CDR3 is CASRTGKETQYF. Written as DNA, the CDR3 is TGCGCCAGCAGAACTGGGAAAGAGACCCAGTACTTC.

This clonotype was seen only a few times. The rearrangement uses TRBV6-2 or TRBV6-3 and TRBJ1-5; tentatively, D is TRBD1 (5 bases). The V and J ends lost 0 bases and 6 bases respectively, with 9 bases between them. The CDR3 is 14 amino acids. Per the germline V gene, CDR1 is MNHEY and CDR2 is SVGEGT. As DNA, the CDR3 is TGTGCCAGCAGTTACTCGCAGGGAGGTCAGCCCCAGCATTTT. Translated, it gives CASSYSQGGQPQHF.

This clonotype was detected many times. The chain carries TRBV5-1 and TRBJ2-7; 11 bases are a match to TRBD1. Losses at the gene ends were 1 base for V and 3 bases for J; bases not matched to a gene: 3. The CDR3 length is 15 residues. Germline V gene data show CDR1 as SGHRS and CDR2 as YFSETQ. CDR3 protein: CASSLTGTGGYEQYF. The CDR3 nucleotides are TGCGCCAGCAGCTTGACCGGGACAGGGGGCTACGAGCAGTACTTC.

This clonotype has a handful of counts. This chain links TRBV2 with TRBJ1-1; D is unclear. V shed 4 bases and J shed 0 bases, with 9 bases lying between them. Germline V gives CDR1 SNHLY, CDR2 FYNNEI. The CDR3 covers 14 residues. DNA for the CDR3: TGTGCCAGCAGTGTTCGCCTCATGAACACTGAAGCTTTCTTT. Amino acid sequence: CASSVRLMNTEAFF.

At least ten counts were recorded for this clonotype. The rearrangement uses TRBV29-1 and TRBJ2-1, with TRBD1 matching over 8 bases. This CDR3 is 13 amino acids long. The V gene's germline CDR1 is SQVTM and CDR2 ANQGSEA. Trimming took 3 bases from V and 4 from J; bases not matched to a gene: 2. In DNA, the CDR3 is TGCAGCGTTGACACAGGGGGATACAATGAGCAGTTCTTC. Protein sequence: CSVDTGGYNEQFF.

This chain connects TRBV7-9 to TRBJ2-6, with D perhaps TRBD1 or TRBD2 (5 bases each). This CDR3 has 13 amino acids. CDR1 is SEHNR and CDR2 is FQNEAQ in the germline V gene (reference sequence). V was shortened by 3 bases and J by 16 bases, with 16 bases between the two germline ends. The chain's CDR3 is CASSLGRPSTLTF. The CDR3 DNA sequence: TGTGCCAGCAGCTTGGGACGCCCGTCTACTCTGACTTTC. Full variable domain (remainder filled in from reference TRBV7-9 and TRBJ2-6): DTGVSQNPRHKITKRGQNVTFRCDPISEHNRLYWYRQTLGQGPEFLTYFQNEAQLEKSRLLSDRFSAERPKGSFSTLEIQRTEQGDSAMYLCASSLGRPSTLTFGAGSRLTVL.